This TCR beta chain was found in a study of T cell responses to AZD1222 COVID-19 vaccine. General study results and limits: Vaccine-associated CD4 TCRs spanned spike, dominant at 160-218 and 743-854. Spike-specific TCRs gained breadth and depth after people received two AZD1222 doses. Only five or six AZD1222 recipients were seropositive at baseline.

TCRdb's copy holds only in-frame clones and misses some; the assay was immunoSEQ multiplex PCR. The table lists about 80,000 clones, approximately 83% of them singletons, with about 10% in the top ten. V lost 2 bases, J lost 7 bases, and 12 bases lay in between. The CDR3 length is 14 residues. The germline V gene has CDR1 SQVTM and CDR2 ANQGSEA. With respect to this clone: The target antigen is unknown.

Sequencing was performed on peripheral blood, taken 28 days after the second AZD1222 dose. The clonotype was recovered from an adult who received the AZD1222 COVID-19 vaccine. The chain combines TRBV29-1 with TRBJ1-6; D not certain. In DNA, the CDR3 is TGCAGCGTTGAACGAGGGAGTTCAAATTCACCCCTCCACTTT. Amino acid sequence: CSVERGSSNSPLHF.